This T cell receptor (beta chain) was sequenced in a study of spatial heterogeneity in lung cancer. MiXCR, run by TCRdb on the 5' RACE reads, gives a single entry per CDR3 protein. The data show nearly 1,500 distinct CDR3 sequences, under 30% seen once. Germline CDR1 is SGHVS and CDR2 is FNYEAQ. CDR3 length: 13 amino acids. The V end was cut by 3 bases, the J end by 5 bases, with 10 bases between. Study-level findings and limits: How many expanded intratumoral alpha and beta TCRs were present tracked the tumor mutation count, which was a count of nonsynonymous mutations.

Time point in this sample: sample taken at primary tumor resection. Whole RNA came from tumor, nontumor lung or frozen PBMC and was sequenced without being sorted. To note about this clonotype: Its antigen is unidentified.

This sequence originates from a female donor with early-stage non-small cell lung cancer. The source was lung tumor tissue, collected at surgery. J is TRBJ1-1 and V is TRBV7-6, with D possibly being TRBD1 (5 bases). CDR3 bases: TGTGCCAGCAGCTTGGGGGGTTCTACTGAAGCTTTCTTT. Its protein is CASSLGGSTEAFF.